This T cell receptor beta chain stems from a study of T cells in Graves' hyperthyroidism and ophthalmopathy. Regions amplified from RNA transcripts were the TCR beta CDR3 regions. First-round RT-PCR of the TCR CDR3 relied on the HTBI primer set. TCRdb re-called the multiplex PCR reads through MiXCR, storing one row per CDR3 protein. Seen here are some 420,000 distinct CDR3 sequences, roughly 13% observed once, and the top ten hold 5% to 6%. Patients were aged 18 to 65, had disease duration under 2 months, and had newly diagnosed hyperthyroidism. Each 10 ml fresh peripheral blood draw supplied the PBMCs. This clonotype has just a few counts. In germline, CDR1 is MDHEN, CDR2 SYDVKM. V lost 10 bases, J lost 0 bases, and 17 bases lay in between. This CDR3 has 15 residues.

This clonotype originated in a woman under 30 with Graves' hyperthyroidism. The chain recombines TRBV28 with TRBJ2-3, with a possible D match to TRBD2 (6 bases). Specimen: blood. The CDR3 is CATPPLGGSTDTQYF. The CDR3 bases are TGTGCCACCCCCCCCCTGGGAGGAAGCACAGATACGCAGTATTTT.